The clone carrying this T cell receptor (beta chain) was counted at least ten times. Its antigen remains unidentified. The record originates from a study of CD8 T cells in ankylosing spondylitis. Study outcomes and limitations: For ankylosing spondylitis blood, a TCR beta motif of under 10 highly homologous variants appeared characteristic. Disease-linked clones were found to be CD8+ and relatively rare in peripheral blood.

Quantitative molecular-barcoded 5'-RACE generated the TCR beta libraries. TCRdb redid the calling of the 5' RACE reads with MiXCR, one entry per CDR3 protein. This table has about 220,000 distinct CDR3 sequences, about 17% appearing once. Looked up from germline, CDR1 is SGHVS and CDR2 is FQNEAQ. V was cut by 5 bases and J by 0 bases, with 16 bases left in between. The CDR3 has 16 residues. Sequenced: blood, either unsorted or a sorted T cell fraction (not recorded which). The sequence was collected from a male donor with ankylosing spondylitis. This chain connects TRBV7-8 to TRBJ1-1; weak D call: TRBD1 (6 bases). The CDR3 coding sequence is TGTGCCAGCAGCGCCCCCGCTCAGGGGTTGAACACTGAAGCTTTCTTT. Translated, it gives CASSAPAQGLNTEAFF.